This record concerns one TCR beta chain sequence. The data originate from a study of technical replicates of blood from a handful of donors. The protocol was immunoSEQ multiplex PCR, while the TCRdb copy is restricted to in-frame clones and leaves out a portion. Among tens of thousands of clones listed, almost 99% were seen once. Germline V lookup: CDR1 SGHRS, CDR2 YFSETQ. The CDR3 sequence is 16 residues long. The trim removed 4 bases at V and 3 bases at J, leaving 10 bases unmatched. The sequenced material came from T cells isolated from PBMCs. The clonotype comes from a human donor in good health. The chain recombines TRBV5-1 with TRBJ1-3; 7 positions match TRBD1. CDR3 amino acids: CASSVSTGEFGNTIYF. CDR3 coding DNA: TGCGCCAGCAGCGTTTCCACAGGGGAATTTGGAAACACCATATATTTT.